These 18 T cell receptor beta chains were all obtained from the same sample, sequenced in a study of read filtering for tumor transcriptome and immune sequencing. From 350 to 500 ng of RNA, a library with molecular barcoded alpha/delta and beta/gamma adaptors was made. One entry per CDR3 protein results from TCRdb running MiXCR on the reads. The table records about 46,000 distinct CDR3 sequences, 15% to 20% of them present only once. Sequenced material: a population of CD138-negative cells sorted from bone marrow. The receptors were gathered from a donor at least 40 years old with multiple myeloma.

This clonotype has at least ten counts. This rearrangement joins TRBV5-1 to TRBJ2-3, with TRBD2 matching over 7 bases. The trim removed 4 bases at V and 1 base at J, leaving 3 bases unmatched. Germline lookup yields CDR1 SGHRS and CDR2 YFSETQ. The CDR3 sequence is 14 residues long. CDR3 in amino acids: CASSREGGTDTQYF. The CDR3, as DNA: TGCGCCAGCAGCAGGGAGGGAGGCACAGATACGCAGTATTTT.

This clonotype was seen many times. CDR3 sequence: CAWGQGSYNEQFF. The CDR3 DNA reads as TGTGCCTGGGGACAGGGGTCCTACAATGAGCAGTTCTTC. This chain joins TRBV30 and TRBJ2-1; TRBD1 aligns across 9 bases. The CDR3 is made up of 13 amino acids. V lost 5 bases and J lost 1; bases outside the gene matches: 0. Germline loops: CDR1 GTSNPN, CDR2 SVGIG (reference sequence).

The table lists this clonotype with a few counts. It differs at one base from a far larger clone, so likely a read error. The chain carries TRBV6-5 and TRBJ2-1, with D perhaps matching TRBD1 or TRBD2 (5 bases each). The CDR3 covers 14 residues. The germline CDR1 and CDR2 sequences are MNHEY and SVGAGI. The CDR3 DNA sequence: TGTGCCAGCAGTTTAGGGGACGAGAACAATGAGCAGCTCTTC. It is translated as CASSLGDENNEQLF.

This clonotype was recorded at least ten times. The chain combines TRBV4-2 with TRBJ2-2, with D uncertain. CDR3 length: 15 residues. V lost 1 base, J lost 3 bases, and 9 bases lay in between. In germline, CDR1 is LGHNA, CDR2 YNFKEQ. In DNA form, the CDR3 reads TGTGCCAGCAGCCAAGGGGTTGGGGACACCGGGGAGCTGTTTTTT. This gives the protein CASSQGVGDTGELFF.

Regarding this clonotype: A much larger clone lies one base from this, so it may be a read error. CDR3 in amino acids: CASSYRNWNQPQHF. For the CDR3, the DNA is TGTGCCAGCAGTTACCGTAATTGGAATCAGCCCCAGCATTTT. The chain carries TRBV6-6 and TRBJ1-5, with D unresolved. V lost 2 bases, J lost 4 bases, and 9 bases lay in between. The CDR3 totals 14 residues. Germline CDR1 and CDR2: MNHNY and SVGAGI (reference sequence).

This clonotype was recorded a few times. Being one base from a much bigger clone, this may be a read error. The chain uses TRBV20-1 and TRBJ2-1; D might be TRBD1 or TRBD2, each matching 5 bases. Germline V CDR1 and CDR2: DFQATT, SNEGSKA (reference sequence). There are 13 residues in the CDR3. The CDR3, as DNA: TGCAGTGCTAGCATGGGGACCTACAATGAGCAGCTCTTC. Amino acid sequence: CSASMGTYNEQLF.

There are many counts of this clonotype. This sequence joins TRBV28 and TRBJ2-7; D is possibly TRBD1 (5 bases). V shed 2 bases and J shed 11 bases, with 13 bases lying between them. CDR3 length equals 12 residues. Germline V CDR1 and CDR2: MDHEN, SYDVKM. CDR3 coding DNA: TGTGCCAGCAGTTTAGGGGCAGACCTGGAGTACTTC. This sequence encodes CASSLGADLEYF.

The sample holds many counts of this clonotype. The chain is built from TRBV30 and TRBJ2-1; 9 bases are a match to TRBD1. The CDR3 totals 11 residues. Germline V gene data show CDR1 as GTSNPN and CDR2 as SVGIG (reference sequence). With V trimmed by 5 bases and J by 7 bases, 0 bases remained unmatched. The CDR3 region is CAWDRGNEQFF. The CDR3 DNA reads TGTGCCTGGGACAGGGGGAATGAGCAGTTCTTC.

The chain couples TRBV7-3 to TRBJ2-7; D not certain. Deletions cut 6 bases from V and 0 bases from J, with 9 bases between. This CDR3 has 13 amino acids. Germline V gene lookup returns CDR1 SGHTA and CDR2 FQGTGA. The CDR3 region is CASRGGNSYEQYF. As DNA, the CDR3 is TGTGCCAGCAGGGGCGGAAACTCCTACGAGCAGTACTTC.

Concerning this clonotype itself: Being one base from a much bigger clone, this may be a read error. The chain joins TRBV6-2 or TRBV6-3 to TRBJ2-3, with D tentatively TRBD2 (6 bases). From germline, CDR1 is MNHEY and CDR2 SVGEGT. The CDR3 covers 15 residues. The germline V and J ends were trimmed by 6 bases and 2 bases, with 15 bases remaining between them. The CDR3 region is CASSGGKANTDTQYF. The CDR3 bases are TGTGCCAGCAGCGGCGGGAAAGCGAACACAGATACGCAGTATTTT.

The chain links TRBV28 to TRBJ2-7; the D gene is possibly TRBD1 (5 bases). The V and J ends lost 2 bases and 4 bases respectively, with 6 bases between them. This CDR3 is 12 amino acids long. Germline CDR1 is MDHEN and CDR2 is SYDVKM. The DNA of the CDR3 is TGTGCCAGCAGTTTACCAGGGTACGAGCAGTACTTC. Translating gives CASSLPGYEQYF. The variable domain in full, completed from reference TRBV28 and TRBJ2-7, reads DVKVTQSSRYLVKRTGEKVFLECVQDMDHENMFWYRQDPGLGLRLIYFSYDVKMKEKGDIPEGYSVSREKKERFSLILESASTNQTSMYLCASSLPGYEQYFGPGTRLTVT.

The chain carries TRBV23-1 and TRBJ2-1, with TRBD1 matching 10 bases. TRBV23-1 carries the ORF label, with uncertain function. The trim removed 6 bases at V and 7 bases at J, leaving 12 bases unmatched. CDR3 length: 16 amino acids. The DNA for the CDR3 is TGCGCCAGCAGCCCTCGCGGGGGACAGGGGTGGAATGAGCAGTTCTTC. This encodes CASSPRGGQGWNEQFF.

This clonotype was found a few times. The rearrangement uses TRBV20-1 and TRBJ2-7; no clear D. In germline, CDR1 is DFQATT, CDR2 SNEGSKA (reference sequence). The germline V and J ends were trimmed by 5 bases and 5 bases, with 19 bases remaining between them. The CDR3 has 14 amino acids. Here the CDR3 reads CSAQPVELSHEQYF. The CDR3 nucleotides are TGCAGTGCTCAACCTGTGGAGTTATCCCACGAGCAGTACTTC.

This clonotype was seen repeatedly, ten times or more. This sequence joins TRBV10-3 and TRBJ2-7, with D uncertain. V shed 0 bases and J shed 6 bases, with 21 bases lying between them. This CDR3 contains 17 residues. CDR1 and CDR2 (germline): ENHRY, SYGVKD. CDR3: CAISESALLSLRAEQYF. CDR3 DNA sequence: TGTGCCATCAGTGAGTCGGCCCTTCTCTCCCTACGGGCCGAGCAGTACTTC.

This clonotype was recorded at least ten times. The chain joins TRBV6-2 or TRBV6-3 to TRBJ2-5; 10 bases agree with TRBD1. This CDR3 is 14 amino acids long. Germline V CDR1 and CDR2: MNHEY, SVGEGT. The ends lost 7 bases at V and 6 bases at J; junction bases unmatched: 8. This CDR3 is CASKDRDRGKTQYF. The CDR3 nucleotides read TGTGCCAGCAAGGACCGGGACAGGGGAAAGACCCAGTACTTC.

This clonotype was detected once. This rearrangement joins TRBV5-4 to TRBJ2-1, with TRBD2 matching 9 bases. This CDR3 comprises 19 residues. V was clipped by 1 base and J by 5 bases; unmatched bases: 16. The germline gives CDR1 SGHNT, CDR2 YYREEE (reference sequence). In DNA, the CDR3 is TGTGCCAGCAGCTTGAGGCGGGAGGGCTATTTGGGATCCCACAATGAGCAGTTCTTC. It codes for CASSLRREGYLGSHNEQFF.

This clonotype came up many times. The rearrangement joins TRBV12-3 or TRBV12-4 to TRBJ2-3; a weak D match, TRBD1 (6 bases). Trimming took off 3 bases at V and 4 bases at J, with 8 bases between the two ends. This CDR3 contains 13 residues. The CDR3 region is CASSFTGPDTQYF. CDR3 sequence (DNA): TGTGCCAGCAGTTTCACAGGGCCAGATACGCAGTATTTT.

In its sample, this clonotype was seen many times. The chain is built from TRBV20-1 and TRBJ2-1, with D tentatively TRBD2 (5 bases). Trimming left V 3 bases short and J 9 bases short, with 9 bases between. Germline V gene lookup returns CDR1 DFQATT and CDR2 SNEGSKA (reference sequence). This CDR3 comprises 11 residues. The CDR3 reads CSARDSPEQFF. CDR3 DNA: TGCAGTGCTAGGGACTCCCCTGAGCAGTTCTTC.